This entry concerns a single T cell receptor beta chain. Trimming left V 3 bases short and J 0 bases short, with 9 bases between. The germline gives CDR1 MNHEY, CDR2 SMNVEV (reference sequence). The CDR3 is 15 residues long. The record originates from a study of blood T cells in healthy people across ages. With a J-beta primer mix and a sample-barcoded 5' primer, a second PCR ran 7 to 11 cycles. Each of the samples gave a minimum of 2.5 million paired-end reads that contained CDR3. TCRdb ran MiXCR on the 5' RACE reads and lists one entry per CDR3 protein. The table records some 1,500,000 distinct CDR3 sequences, about 45% of them present only once.

The sequence came from a woman aged 18-29 years in good health. This rearrangement joins TRBV27 to TRBJ1-5, with a tentative D call TRBD1 (5 bases). Sequenced input: blood. The CDR3 protein is CASSFNRYSNQPQHF. The DNA of the CDR3 is TGTGCCAGCAGTTTCAACAGGTATAGCAATCAGCCCCAGCATTTT.